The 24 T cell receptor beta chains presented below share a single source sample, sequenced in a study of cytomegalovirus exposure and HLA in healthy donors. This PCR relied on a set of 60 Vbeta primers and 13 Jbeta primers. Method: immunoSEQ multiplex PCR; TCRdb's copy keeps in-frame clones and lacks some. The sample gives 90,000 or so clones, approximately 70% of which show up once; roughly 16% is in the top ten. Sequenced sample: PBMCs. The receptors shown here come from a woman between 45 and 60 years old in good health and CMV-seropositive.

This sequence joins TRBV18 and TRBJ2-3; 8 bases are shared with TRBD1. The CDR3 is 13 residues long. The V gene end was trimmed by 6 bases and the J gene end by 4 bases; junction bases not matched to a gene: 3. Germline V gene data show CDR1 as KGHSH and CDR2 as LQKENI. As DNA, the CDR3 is TGTGCCAGCTCTCCGGGACAGGCAGATACGCAGTATTTT. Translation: CASSPGQADTQYF. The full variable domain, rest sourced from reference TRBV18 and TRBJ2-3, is NAGVMQNPRHLVRRRGQEARLRCSPMKGHSHVYWYRQLPEEGLKFMVYLQKENIIDESGMPKERFSAEFPKEGPSILRIQQVVRGDSAAYFCASSPGQADTQYFGPGTRLTVL.

The CDR3 coding sequence is TGTGCCAGCAGTGAACATCCCGCAGCTGAAGCTTTCTTT. It translates to CASSEHPAAEAFF. V and J are TRBV6-5 and TRBJ1-1; D remains unclear. Deletions cut 5 bases from V and 6 bases from J, with 13 bases between. Germline V gene sequence: CDR1 MNHEY, CDR2 SVGAGI. The CDR3 spans 13 residues.

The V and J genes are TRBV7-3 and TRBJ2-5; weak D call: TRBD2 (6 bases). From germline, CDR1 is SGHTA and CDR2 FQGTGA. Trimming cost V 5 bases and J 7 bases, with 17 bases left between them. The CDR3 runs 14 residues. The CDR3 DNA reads TGTGCCAGCAGCGTTTCCGGGACTCTAGGGACCCAGTACTTC. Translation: CASSVSGTLGTQYF.

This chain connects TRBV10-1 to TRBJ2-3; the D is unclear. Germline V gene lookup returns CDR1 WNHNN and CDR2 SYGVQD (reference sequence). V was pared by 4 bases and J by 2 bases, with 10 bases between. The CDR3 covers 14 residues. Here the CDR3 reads CASSATPVTDTQYF. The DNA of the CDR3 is TGCGCCAGCAGTGCCACACCAGTCACAGATACGCAGTATTTT.

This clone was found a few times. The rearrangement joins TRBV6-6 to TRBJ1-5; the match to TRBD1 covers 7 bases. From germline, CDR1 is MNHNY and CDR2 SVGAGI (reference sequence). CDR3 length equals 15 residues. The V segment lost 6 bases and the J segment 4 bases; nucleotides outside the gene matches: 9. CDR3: CASRTLPTGNQPQHF. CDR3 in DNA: TGTGCCAGCAGAACCCTTCCGACAGGGAATCAGCCCCAGCATTTT.

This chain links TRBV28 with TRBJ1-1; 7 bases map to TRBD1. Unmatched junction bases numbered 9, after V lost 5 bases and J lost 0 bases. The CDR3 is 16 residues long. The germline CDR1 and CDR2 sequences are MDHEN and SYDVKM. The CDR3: CASSPPTGLVNTEAFF. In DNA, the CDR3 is TGTGCCAGCAGTCCGCCGACAGGGCTAGTGAACACTGAAGCTTTCTTT.

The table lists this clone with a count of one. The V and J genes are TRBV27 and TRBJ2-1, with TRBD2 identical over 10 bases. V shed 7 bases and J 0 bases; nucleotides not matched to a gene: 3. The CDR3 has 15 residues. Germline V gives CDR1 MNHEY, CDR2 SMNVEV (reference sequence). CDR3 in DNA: TGTGCCAGCATCCCTAGCGGGGGCTCCTACAATGAGCAGTTCTTC. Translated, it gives CASIPSGGSYNEQFF.

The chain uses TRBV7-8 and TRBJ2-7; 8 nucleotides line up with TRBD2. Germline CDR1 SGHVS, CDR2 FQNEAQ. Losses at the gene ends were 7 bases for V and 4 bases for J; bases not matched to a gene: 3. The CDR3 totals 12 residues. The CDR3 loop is CASTREGYEQYF. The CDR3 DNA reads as TGTGCCAGCACCCGGGAGGGGTACGAGCAGTACTTC.

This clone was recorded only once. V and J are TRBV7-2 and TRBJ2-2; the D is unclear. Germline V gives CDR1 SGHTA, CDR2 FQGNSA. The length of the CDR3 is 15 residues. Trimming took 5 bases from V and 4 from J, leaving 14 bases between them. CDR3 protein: CASSPAALSTGELFF. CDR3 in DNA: TGTGCCAGCAGCCCTGCCGCATTGAGCACCGGGGAGCTGTTTTTT.

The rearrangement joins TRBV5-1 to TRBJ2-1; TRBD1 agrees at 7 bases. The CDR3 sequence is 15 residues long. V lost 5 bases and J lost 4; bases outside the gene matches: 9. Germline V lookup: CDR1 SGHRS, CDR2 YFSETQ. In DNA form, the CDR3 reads TGCGCCAGCAGTCTACAGACAGGGTTGTACAATGAGCAGTTCTTC. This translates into CASSLQTGLYNEQFF.

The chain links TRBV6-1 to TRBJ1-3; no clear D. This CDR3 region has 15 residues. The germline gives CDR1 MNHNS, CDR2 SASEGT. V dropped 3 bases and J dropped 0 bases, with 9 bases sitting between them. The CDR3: CASSDKASSGNTIYF. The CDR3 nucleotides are TGTGCCAGCAGTGACAAAGCTAGCTCTGGAAACACCATATATTTT.

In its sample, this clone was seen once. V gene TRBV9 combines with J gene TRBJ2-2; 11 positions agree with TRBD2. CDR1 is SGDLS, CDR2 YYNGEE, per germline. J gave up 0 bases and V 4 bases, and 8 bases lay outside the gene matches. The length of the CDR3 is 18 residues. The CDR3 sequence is CASSPRTSGFANTGELFF. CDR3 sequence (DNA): TGTGCCAGCAGCCCCCGGACTAGCGGGTTCGCGAACACCGGGGAGCTGTTTTTT.

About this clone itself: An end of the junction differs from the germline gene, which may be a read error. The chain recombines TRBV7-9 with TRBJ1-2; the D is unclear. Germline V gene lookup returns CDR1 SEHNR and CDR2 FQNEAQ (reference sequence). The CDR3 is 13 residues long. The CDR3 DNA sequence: TGTTCCAGCAGTTCTGGGGAGGCCCGAGGCTACACCTTC. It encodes CSSSSGEARGYTF.

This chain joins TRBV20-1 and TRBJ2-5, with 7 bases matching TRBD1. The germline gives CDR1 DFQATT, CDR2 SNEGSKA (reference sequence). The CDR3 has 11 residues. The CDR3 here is CRTGLQETQYF. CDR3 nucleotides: TGCAGGACAGGGTTGCAAGAGACCCAGTACTTC.

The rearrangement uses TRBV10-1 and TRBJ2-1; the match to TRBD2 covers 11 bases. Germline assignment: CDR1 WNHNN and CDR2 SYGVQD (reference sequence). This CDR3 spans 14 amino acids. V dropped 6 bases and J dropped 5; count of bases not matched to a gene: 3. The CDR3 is CASSRLAGNNEQFF. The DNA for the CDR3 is TGCGCCAGCAGCCGACTAGCGGGAAACAATGAGCAGTTCTTC.

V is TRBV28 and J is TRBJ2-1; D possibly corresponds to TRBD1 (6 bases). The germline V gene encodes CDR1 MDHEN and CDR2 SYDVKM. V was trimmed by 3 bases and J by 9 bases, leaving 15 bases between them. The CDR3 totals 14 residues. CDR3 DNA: TGTGCCAGCAGTTTCCAGCAGGGGTTCAGTGAGCAGTTCTTC. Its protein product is CASSFQQGFSEQFF.

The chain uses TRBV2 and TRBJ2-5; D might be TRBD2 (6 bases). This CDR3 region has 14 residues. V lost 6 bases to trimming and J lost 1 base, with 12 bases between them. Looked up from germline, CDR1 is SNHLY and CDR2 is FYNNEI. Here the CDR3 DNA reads TGTGCCAGCAGGGTTCGGGAGACCCAAGAGACCCAGTACTTC. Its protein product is CASRVRETQETQYF.

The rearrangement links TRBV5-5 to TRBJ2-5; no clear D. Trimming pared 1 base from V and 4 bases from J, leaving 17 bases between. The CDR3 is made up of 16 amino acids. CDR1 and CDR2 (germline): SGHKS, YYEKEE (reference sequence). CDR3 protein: CASSLRPVSSPETQYF. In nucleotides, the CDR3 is TGTGCCAGCAGCTTGAGGCCTGTTAGCTCCCCAGAGACCCAGTACTTC.

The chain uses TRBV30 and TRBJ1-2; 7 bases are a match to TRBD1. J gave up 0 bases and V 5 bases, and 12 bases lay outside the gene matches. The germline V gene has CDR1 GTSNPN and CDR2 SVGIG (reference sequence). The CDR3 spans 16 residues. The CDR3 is CAWQLGTADSNYGYTF. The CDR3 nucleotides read TGTGCCTGGCAGCTTGGGACAGCTGATTCTAACTATGGCTACACCTTC.

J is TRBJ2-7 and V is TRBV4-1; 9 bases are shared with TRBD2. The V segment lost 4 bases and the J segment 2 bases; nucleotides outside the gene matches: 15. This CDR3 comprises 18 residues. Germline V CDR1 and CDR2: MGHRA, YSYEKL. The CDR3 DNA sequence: TGCGCCAGCAGCCCCAGCCCCCTTCAGCGGGAGGCTACCTACGAGCAGTACTTC. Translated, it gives CASSPSPLQREATYEQYF.

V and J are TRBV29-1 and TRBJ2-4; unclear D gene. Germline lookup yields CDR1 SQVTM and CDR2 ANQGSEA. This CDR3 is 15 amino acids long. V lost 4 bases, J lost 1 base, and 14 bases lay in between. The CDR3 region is CSVVGDGAAKNIQYF. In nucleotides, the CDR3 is TGCAGCGTTGTGGGCGACGGTGCGGCCAAAAACATTCAGTACTTC.

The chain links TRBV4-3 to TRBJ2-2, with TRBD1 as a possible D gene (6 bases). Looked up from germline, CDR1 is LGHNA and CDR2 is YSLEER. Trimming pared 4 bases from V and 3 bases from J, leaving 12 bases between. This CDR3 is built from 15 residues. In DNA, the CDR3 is TGCGCCAGCAGCCCCTCAGGACAGTACACCGGGGAGCTGTTTTTT. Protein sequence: CASSPSGQYTGELFF.

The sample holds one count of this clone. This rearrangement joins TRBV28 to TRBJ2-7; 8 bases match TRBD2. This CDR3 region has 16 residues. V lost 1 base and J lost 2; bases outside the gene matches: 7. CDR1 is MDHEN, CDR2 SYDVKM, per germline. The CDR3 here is CASSLSGLARAYEQYF. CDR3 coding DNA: TGTGCCAGCAGTTTATCCGGACTAGCTAGGGCCTACGAGCAGTACTTC.

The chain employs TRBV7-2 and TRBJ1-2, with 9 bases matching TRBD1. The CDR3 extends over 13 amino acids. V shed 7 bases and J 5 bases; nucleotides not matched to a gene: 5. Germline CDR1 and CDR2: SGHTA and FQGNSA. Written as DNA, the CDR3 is TGTGCCAGCAATCTGGGACAGGGTTATGGCTACACCTTC. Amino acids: CASNLGQGYGYTF.